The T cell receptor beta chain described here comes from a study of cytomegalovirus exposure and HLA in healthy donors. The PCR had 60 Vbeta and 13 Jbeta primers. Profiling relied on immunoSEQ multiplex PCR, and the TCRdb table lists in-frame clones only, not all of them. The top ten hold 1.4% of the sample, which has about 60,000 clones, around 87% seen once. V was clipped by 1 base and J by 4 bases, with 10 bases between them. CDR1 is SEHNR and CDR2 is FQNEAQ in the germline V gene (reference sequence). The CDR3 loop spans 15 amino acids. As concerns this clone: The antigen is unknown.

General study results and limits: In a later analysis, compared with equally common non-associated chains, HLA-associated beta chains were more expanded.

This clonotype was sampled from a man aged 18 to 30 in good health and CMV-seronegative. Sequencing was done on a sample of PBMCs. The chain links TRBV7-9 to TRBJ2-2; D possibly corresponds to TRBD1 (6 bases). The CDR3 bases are TGTGCCAGCAGCTTAGTGGGGGCCCCCACCGGGGAGCTGTTTTTT. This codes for CASSLVGAPTGELFF. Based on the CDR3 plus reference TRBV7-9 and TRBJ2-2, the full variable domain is DTGVSQNPRHKITKRGQNVTFRCDPISEHNRLYWYRQTLGQGPEFLTYFQNEAQLEKSRLLSDRFSAERPKGSFSTLEIQRTEQGDSAMYLCASSLVGAPTGELFFGEGSRLTVL.